These 26 T cell receptor beta chains originate from one sample sequenced in a study of beta chain features in type 1 diabetes. cDNA synthesis used the whole RNA isolate, giving expressed TCRB sequences. The protocol was immunoSEQ multiplex PCR, while the TCRdb copy is restricted to in-frame clones and leaves out a portion. The repertoire holds 130,000 to 150,000 clones, with over 9.5% as singletons. Sequencing was done on a sample of naive CD4+ T cells from blood. Source of these receptors: a man aged 18 to 35 in good health.

The gene calls are TRBV2 and TRBJ1-5, with 9 bases aligning to TRBD1. The CDR3 consists of 15 residues. Looked up from germline, CDR1 is SNHLY and CDR2 is FYNNEI. The V and J ends lost 4 bases and 4 bases, in that order; junction bases with no gene match: 5. CDR3 coding DNA: TGTGCCAGCAGTGTAAAAGGGACAGGGAATCAGCCCCAGCATTTT. Amino acid sequence: CASSVKGTGNQPQHF.

This clone was counted only a few times. V and J are TRBV7-7 and TRBJ2-1; 14 bases agree with TRBD2. This CDR3 has 16 residues. Trimming removed 5 bases from V and 6 bases from J; junction bases left unmatched: 6. Germline CDR1 reads SSHAT; CDR2 reads FNYEAQ (reference sequence). The CDR3 bases are TGTGCCAGCAGCCGCCGACTAGCGGGGGGGGTCAATGAGCAGTTCTTC. Protein: CASSRRLAGGVNEQFF.

The chain combines TRBV7-2 with TRBJ1-5; 8 bases map to TRBD1. V lost 5 bases to trimming and J lost 6 bases; unmatched junction nucleotides: 12. CDR1 and CDR2 from the germline V gene are SGHTA and FQGNSA. CDR3 length equals 16 residues. Here the CDR3 reads CASSPGPGQGVQPQHF. CDR3 DNA sequence: TGTGCCAGCAGCCCGGGACCCGGACAGGGCGTTCAGCCCCAGCATTTT.

The table lists this clone with a few counts. V usage is TRBV6-5 and J usage is TRBJ1-1; D is perhaps TRBD1 (6 bases). The germline V gene has CDR1 MNHEY and CDR2 SVGAGI. CDR3 size: 13 residues. Trimming cost V 4 bases and J 6 bases, with 12 bases left between them. The CDR3 region is CASSSDTGPEAFF. In nucleotides, the CDR3 is TGTGCCAGCAGTTCCGATACAGGGCCTGAAGCTTTCTTT.

This clone was seen many times. The chain joins TRBV14 to TRBJ2-3, with D possibly matching TRBD1 (6 bases). Germline lookup yields CDR1 SGHDN and CDR2 FVKESK. The CDR3 totals 16 residues. Trimming left V 3 bases short and J 1 base short, with 14 bases between. CDR3 loop: CASSQKDRVRTDTQYF. The CDR3 nucleotides read TGTGCCAGCAGCCAGAAGGACAGAGTGCGCACAGATACGCAGTATTTT.

The sample holds many counts of this clone. V is TRBV4-3 and J is TRBJ2-1; 9 bases agree with TRBD2. The CDR3 has 16 amino acids. Losses at the gene ends were 0 bases for V and 4 bases for J; bases not matched to a gene: 4. CDR1 is LGHNA, CDR2 YSLEER, per germline. CDR3 sequence reads: CASSQDQAGGYNEQFF. The CDR3 region has the DNA TGCGCCAGCAGCCAAGATCAGGCGGGGGGGTACAATGAGCAGTTCTTC.

This clone was seen more than once but under ten times. The chain couples TRBV5-4 to TRBJ2-1; TRBD2 matches at 10 bases. The CDR3 is 15 amino acids. V lost 4 bases and J lost 7; bases outside the gene matches: 8. CDR1 SGHNT and CDR2 YYREEE come from the germline V gene (reference sequence). CDR3 coding DNA: TGTGCCAGCAGCCACCCCTCTAGCGGGGGTAATGAGCAGTTCTTC. Translation gives CASSHPSSGGNEQFF.

The chain recombines TRBV25-1 with TRBJ1-1, with a tentative D call TRBD1 (6 bases). Trimming shortened V by 6 bases and J by 4 bases, and 6 bases separated the two germline ends. The CDR3 has 11 amino acids. Germline loops: CDR1 MGHDK, CDR2 SYGVNS. For the CDR3, the DNA is TGTGCCAGCAGCAGGGGCACTGAAGCTTTCTTT. Translating gives CASSRGTEAFF.

This clone was counted between two and nine times. This chain uses TRBV7-3 with TRBJ2-7; 16 nucleotides align to TRBD2. The CDR3 sequence is 17 residues long. Looked up from germline, CDR1 is SGHTA and CDR2 is FQGTGA. With V trimmed by 3 bases and J by 6 bases, 8 bases remained unmatched. CDR3 in DNA: TGTGCCAGCAGCTTTTCCGGGACTAGCGGGGGGGCCGGCGAGCAGTACTTC. Its protein product is CASSFSGTSGGAGEQYF. The full variable domain, completed using reference TRBV7-3 and TRBJ2-7, is GAGVSQTPSNKVTEKGKYVELRCDPISGHTALYWYRQSLGQGPEFLIYFQGTGAADDSGLPNDRFFAVRPEGSVSTLKIQRTERGDSAVYLCASSFSGTSGGAGEQYFGPGTRLTVT.

This clone was seen only a few times. The chain employs TRBV30 and TRBJ1-5; maybe TRBD1 (6 bases). The germline CDR1 and CDR2 sequences are GTSNPN and SVGIG (reference sequence). The CDR3 runs to 13 residues. The V and J ends lost 1 base and 4 bases respectively, with 8 bases between them. The CDR3 bases are TGTGCCTGGAGTGCGACAGGAAATCAGCCCCAGCATTTT. Translation gives CAWSATGNQPQHF.

There are a few counts of this clone. This chain joins TRBV5-6 and TRBJ1-5; D might be TRBD1 (5 bases). The CDR3 is 16 residues long. Germline CDR1 is SGHDT and CDR2 is YYEEEE. V lost 2 bases, J lost 0 bases, and 12 bases lay in between. The CDR3 DNA reads as TGTGCCAGCAGCTTCCAAGGAGGGGATAGCAATCAGCCCCAGCATTTT. Its protein product is CASSFQGGDSNQPQHF.

This clone was observed a handful of times. V and J are TRBV5-1 and TRBJ1-6; no firm D call. V was shortened by 0 bases and J by 9 bases, with 13 bases between the two germline ends. Germline loops: CDR1 SGHRS, CDR2 YFSETQ. This CDR3 comprises 15 residues. The CDR3 DNA reads as TGCGCCAGCAGCTTGGCGGGTCTTACCGGTTCACCCCTCCACTTT. It is translated as CASSLAGLTGSPLHF.

In this sample, this clone turned up many times. The rearrangement links TRBV4-1 to TRBJ1-5; TRBD1 might be the D (5 bases). V was pared by 0 bases and J by 7 bases, with 16 bases between. The germline V gene encodes CDR1 MGHRA and CDR2 YSYEKL. This CDR3 has 16 amino acids. The CDR3 coding sequence is TGCGCCAGCAGCCAAGACGTACAGGCCCAATGGCAGCCCCAGCATTTT. Its translation is CASSQDVQAQWQPQHF.

CDR3 in amino acids: CAFQTGRVNYGYTF. CDR3 coding DNA: TGTGCCTTCCAGACAGGAAGAGTTAACTATGGCTACACCTTC. The chain joins TRBV30 to TRBJ1-2; tentatively, D is TRBD1 (6 bases). The CDR3 has 14 residues. From germline, CDR1 is GTSNPN and CDR2 SVGIG (reference sequence). The V and J ends lost 7 bases and 1 base respectively, with 16 bases between them.

The chain joins TRBV11-3 to TRBJ1-1, with 7 bases identical to TRBD1. V gave up 1 base and J gave up 4 bases; unmatched junction bases: 9. The CDR3 totals 16 residues. Germline CDR1 and CDR2: SGHNT and YENEEA. CDR3 amino acids: CASSLGRGGSATEAFF. DNA of the CDR3: TGTGCCAGCAGCTTAGGGCGAGGGGGCTCAGCCACTGAAGCTTTCTTT. The entire variable domain, with the rest obtained from reference TRBV11-3 and TRBJ1-1, is as follows: EAGVVQSPRYKIIEKKQPVAFWCNPISGHNTLYWYLQNLGQGPELLIRYENEEAVDDSQLPKDRFSAERLKGVDSTLKIQPAELGDSAVYLCASSLGRGGSATEAFFGQGTRLTVV.

This clone occurred a few times. The rearrangement links TRBV5-8 to TRBJ1-2, with D perhaps matching TRBD1 (6 bases). The V and J ends lost 4 bases and 3 bases respectively, with 16 bases between them. Per the germline V gene, CDR1 is SGHTS and CDR2 is YDEGEE. This CDR3 contains 15 residues. CDR3 in DNA: TGTGCCAGCAGCCCCGACAGGTTGGGGGACTATGGCTACACCTTC. This codes for CASSPDRLGDYGYTF.

This clone was detected a few times. The CDR3 region is CASSLQRFATYEQYF. The DNA of the CDR3 is TGTGCCAGCAGCTTGCAACGGTTCGCAACCTACGAGCAGTACTTC. The V call is TRBV5-6, the J call TRBJ2-7; no clear D. CDR3 length: 15 residues. V was clipped by 1 base and J by 2 bases, with 13 bases between them. Per germline, CDR1 SGHDT and CDR2 YYEEEE. Combining the CDR3 with reference TRBV5-6 and TRBJ2-7 gives the whole variable domain DAGVTQSPTHLIKTRGQQVTLRCSPKSGHDTVSWYQQALGQGPQFIFQYYEEEERQRGNFPDRFSGHQFPNYSSELNVNALLLGDSALYLCASSLQRFATYEQYFGPGTRLTVT.

V gene TRBV5-1 combines with J gene TRBJ2-6; 10 bases match TRBD1. The CDR3 runs 18 residues. Trimming cost V 0 bases and J 0 bases; bases outside gene matches: 3. CDR1 and CDR2 (germline): SGHRS, YFSETQ. The CDR3 nucleotides are TGCGCCAGCAGCTTGGGGGACAGGGGATTCTCTGGGGCCAACGTCCTGACTTTC. This sequence encodes CASSLGDRGFSGANVLTF.

This clone was observed a handful of times. V usage is TRBV11-2 and J usage is TRBJ1-5; D unresolved. V was shortened by 2 bases and J by 2 bases, with 4 bases between the two germline ends. Germline V lookup: CDR1 SGHAT, CDR2 FQNNGV. There are 13 residues in the CDR3. CDR3 in DNA: TGTGCCAGCAGCTTACAGGGCAATCAGCCCCAGCATTTT. Residues: CASSLQGNQPQHF.

This clone was seen more than once but under ten times. This sequence joins TRBV7-3 and TRBJ2-2; D may be TRBD2 (6 bases). The V gene lost 0 bases and the J gene lost 6 bases, with 14 bases spanning the gap. CDR3 length: 16 residues. Germline V CDR1 and CDR2: SGHTA, FQGTGA. As DNA, the CDR3 is TGTGCCAGCAGCTTAACTCGGGGGACGGCGTCCGGGGAGCTGTTTTTT. Translating it yields CASSLTRGTASGELFF.

The rearrangement joins TRBV7-8 to TRBJ1-1; TRBD1 matches 7 bases. Looked up from germline, CDR1 is SGHVS and CDR2 is FQNEAQ. CDR3 length: 15 amino acids. V shed 6 bases, J shed 0 bases, and the junction held 7 bases outside the gene matches. CDR3 sequence: CASRSHRGMNTEAFF. DNA for the CDR3: TGTGCCAGCAGAAGCCACAGGGGCATGAACACTGAAGCTTTCTTT. Supplemented by reference TRBV7-8 and TRBJ1-1, the full variable domain reads GAGVSQSPRYKVAKRGQDVALRCDPISGHVSLFWYQQALGQGPEFLTYFQNEAQLDKSGLPSDRFFAERPEGSVSTLKIQRTQQEDSAVYLCASRSHRGMNTEAFFGQGTRLTVV.

This clone was picked up a small number of times. The CDR3 DNA is TGTGCCAGCAGCTGGGACAGATATCAAGAGACCCAGTACTTC. Residues: CASSWDRYQETQYF. This chain links TRBV7-2 with TRBJ2-5; 7 positions match TRBD1. This CDR3 comprises 14 residues. Trimming removed 4 bases from V and 2 bases from J; junction bases left unmatched: 4. Germline loops: CDR1 SGHTA, CDR2 FQGNSA.

This clone was picked up a small number of times. CDR3 sequence reads: CASSFIDTQYF. CDR3 in DNA: TGTGCCAGCAGTTTCATAGATACGCAGTATTTT. The chain joins TRBV6-6 to TRBJ2-3; D remains unclear. The V end was cut by 4 bases, the J end by 5 bases, with 4 bases between. The CDR3 extends over 11 amino acids. Germline CDR1 is MNHNY and CDR2 is SVGAGI (reference sequence).

V and J are TRBV11-2 and TRBJ1-6, with D hard to call. The germline V gene encodes CDR1 SGHAT and CDR2 FQNNGV. V lost 5 bases and J lost 7, with 9 bases in between. The CDR3 has 13 residues. CDR3 protein: CASSPRENSPLHF. CDR3 sequence (DNA): TGTGCCAGCAGCCCACGGGAGAATTCACCCCTCCACTTT.

The chain joins TRBV2 to TRBJ1-1; D is uncertain. The CDR3 is 12 amino acids. V was clipped by 7 bases and J by 6 bases, with 12 bases between them. CDR1 is SNHLY and CDR2 is FYNNEI in the germline V gene. Here the CDR3 reads CASKREEAEAFF. The CDR3 DNA reads as TGTGCCAGCAAGCGGGAAGAGGCTGAAGCTTTCTTT.

The V gene is TRBV11-2, the J gene TRBJ2-2; D is unresolved. Germline CDR1 SGHAT, CDR2 FQNNGV. V lost 5 bases to trimming and J lost 3 bases, with 7 bases between them. The CDR3 totals 13 residues. The CDR3 sequence: CASSVQDTGELFF. The CDR3 coding sequence is TGTGCCAGCAGCGTTCAGGACACCGGGGAGCTGTTTTTT.